Many counts were recorded for the clone carrying this T cell receptor (beta chain). Assembly of TCR beta libraries relied on iRepertoire HTBI primers together with Arm-PCR of CDR3 regions. TCRdb used MiXCR to reprocess the multiplex PCR reads, holding one entry per CDR3 protein. The profile covers fewer than 650,000 distinct CDR3 sequences, with under 20% appearing a single time and approximately 18% taken by the ten largest. The sample comes from a study of regulatory T cells in long-lasting Graves disease. The overall study: Newly diagnosed Graves' patients had under 3 months of antithyroid drugs.

Looked up from germline, CDR1 is SQVTM and CDR2 is ANQGSEA. This CDR3 has 12 amino acids. Trimming took 0 bases from V and 8 from J, leaving 8 bases between them. Time point of the sample: newly diagnosed GD, antithyroid drugs for less than 3 months. The TCR library used RNA extracted from PBMCs. These data are also associated with another study on T cells in Graves' hyperthyroidism and ophthalmopathy. As reported in that work: Lactation, pregnancy, other autoimmune disease or uncontrolled infection excluded patients. In the first-round RT-PCR of the TCR CDR3, the HTBI primer set was used.

This chain connects TRBV29-1 to TRBJ2-1; D possibly corresponds to TRBD2 (5 bases). Here the sequenced sample was peripheral blood mononuclear cells (PBMCs), taken at new diagnosis, from a patient treated with antithyroid drugs. This TCR derives from a woman aged 25-40 years with Graves disease. CDR3 loop: CSVEDRRDEQFF. The CDR3 nucleotides are TGCAGCGTTGAAGATCGGCGGGATGAGCAGTTCTTC.